The 25 T cell receptor beta chains presented below share a single source sample, sequenced in a study of identifying expanded T cells in peripheral blood. Using immunoSEQ multiplex PCR, the repertoire was profiled, and TCRdb retains in-frame clones only, with some absent. The sample includes approximately 79,000 clones, 85% to 90% of them seen just once. The sequenced material came from blood. These receptor sequences come from a person between 18 and 75 years old in good health.

The chain recombines TRBV4-1 with TRBJ2-4, with 8 bases aligning to TRBD2. The germline CDR1 and CDR2 sequences are MGHRA and YSYEKL. The CDR3 contains 16 residues. Germline trimming cut 3 bases from V and 3 bases from J; bases unmatched to any gene: 7. This chain's CDR3 is CASSHARGDVKNIQYF. In nucleotides, the CDR3 is TGCGCCAGCAGCCATGCGCGGGGGGACGTCAAAAACATTCAGTACTTC.

The chain has TRBV9 and TRBJ2-3; tentatively, D is TRBD1 (5 bases). Trimming pared 0 bases from V and 6 bases from J, leaving 11 bases between. Germline CDR1 is SGDLS and CDR2 is YYNGEE. The CDR3 has 14 amino acids. The CDR3 coding sequence is TGTGCCAGCAGCGTAGCACAGGTCTCGGATACGCAGTATTTT. Protein product: CASSVAQVSDTQYF. The full variable domain, in which reference TRBV9 and TRBJ2-3 provide the parts outside the CDR3, is DSGVTQTPKHLITATGQRVTLRCSPRSGDLSVYWYQQSLDQGLQFLIQYYNGEERAKGNILERFSAQQFPDLHSELNLSSLELGDSALYFCASSVAQVSDTQYFGPGTRLTVL.

The chain combines TRBV14 with TRBJ1-1; TRBD1 agrees at 9 bases. The trim removed 4 bases at V and 0 bases at J, leaving 12 bases unmatched. The CDR3 has 18 amino acids. CDR1 SGHDN and CDR2 FVKESK come from the germline V gene. The CDR3 DNA reads TGTGCCAGCAGCCCCCTGCGGGACAGGGTCCTGTTGAACACTGAAGCTTTCTTT. Its translation is CASSPLRDRVLLNTEAFF.

V gene TRBV10-2 combines with J gene TRBJ1-1, with D possibly matching TRBD1 (5 bases). Trimming took off 5 bases at V and 2 bases at J, with 12 bases between the two ends. Germline CDR1 and CDR2: WSHSY and SAAADI. The CDR3 is 14 residues long. The CDR3, as DNA: TGCGCCAGCAGTAAGACAGATAAAAACACTGAAGCTTTCTTT. This translates into CASSKTDKNTEAFF.

The rearrangement uses TRBV6-5 and TRBJ1-1, with TRBD1 matching 7 bases. V lost 0 bases to trimming and J lost 5 bases; unmatched junction nucleotides: 6. Germline assignment: CDR1 MNHEY and CDR2 SVGAGI. The CDR3 sequence is 15 residues long. DNA for the CDR3: TGTGCCAGCAGTTACTCCCGGACAGGAAGGACTGAAGCTTTCTTT. This encodes CASSYSRTGRTEAFF.

The rearrangement links TRBV18 to TRBJ2-7; D possibly uses TRBD1 or TRBD2 (5 bases each). Germline V gene lookup returns CDR1 KGHSH and CDR2 LQKENI. The CDR3 length is 14 residues. Trimming took off 2 bases at V and 2 bases at J, with 10 bases between the two ends. This CDR3 reads CASSPAGTPYEQYF. DNA for the CDR3: TGTGCCAGCTCACCAGCCGGGACGCCCTACGAGCAGTACTTC.

This clone was found once. This chain connects TRBV4-3 to TRBJ1-2; 7 bases map to TRBD1. The CDR3 runs to 15 residues. V lost 2 bases and J lost 2; bases outside the gene matches: 5. Looked up from germline, CDR1 is LGHNA and CDR2 is YSLEER. The CDR3 nucleotides are TGCGCCAGCAGCCAAACAGGGGCTCACAACTATGGCTACACCTTC. It yields the protein CASSQTGAHNYGYTF.

This chain joins TRBV1 and TRBJ2-1; TRBD2 is the table's D call, not checked against the DNA. TRBV1 is marked as a pseudogene. The CDR3 extends over 18 amino acids. The CDR3 DNA reads TGCACCAGCAGCCAAGGGACTAGCGGGAGGGTCTCCTACAATGAGCAGTTCTTC. Its protein product is CTSSQGTSGRVSYNEQFF.

J is TRBJ1-4 and V is TRBV30; possible D gene TRBD1, 6 bases. CDR1 and CDR2 from the germline V gene are GTSNPN and SVGIG (reference sequence). The CDR3 extends over 13 amino acids. The V and J ends lost 3 bases and 8 bases respectively, with 13 bases between them. CDR3 in DNA: TGTGCCTGGAGCCCCGGGGGGCTGGAAAAACTGTTTTTT. This encodes CAWSPGGLEKLFF.

The chain employs TRBV19 and TRBJ1-1; D remains unclear. The germline V gene encodes CDR1 LNHDA and CDR2 SQIVND (reference sequence). V was trimmed by 6 bases and J by 5 bases, leaving 13 bases between them. CDR3 length equals 13 residues. DNA of the CDR3: TGTGCCAGTAGCGACGCACTAGGGACTGAAGCTTTCTTT. Translated, it gives CASSDALGTEAFF.

V and J are TRBV7-2 and TRBJ2-2, with D possibly TRBD1 on 5 matching bases. The CDR3 is made up of 16 amino acids. Germline lookup yields CDR1 SGHTA and CDR2 FQGNSA. The germline V and J ends were trimmed by 1 base and 6 bases, with 15 bases remaining between them. CDR3 in DNA: TGTGCCAGCAGCTTAGAGGGGCTAGGAGTACCCGGGGAGCTGTTTTTT. Protein sequence: CASSLEGLGVPGELFF.

Of note for this clone: One end of the junction varies from germline; a read error may be responsible. The chain couples TRBV6-6 to TRBJ1-2; D is perhaps TRBD1 (5 bases). Germline CDR1 MNHNY, CDR2 SVGAGI (reference sequence). There are 12 residues in the CDR3. DNA of the CDR3: TGTGCCATCAGTGAGGGACGATATGGCTACACCTTC. Translating gives CAISEGRYGYTF.

The gene calls are TRBV10-3 and TRBJ1-6, with 7 bases that match TRBD1. Germline V gene sequence: CDR1 ENHRY, CDR2 SYGVKD. After removal of 0 bases from V and 8 bases from J, the junction contained 4 bases not matched to a gene. CDR3 length: 15 residues. Written as DNA, the CDR3 is TGTGCCATCAGTGAGTCTGGGCAGGGGGATTCACCCCTCCACTTT. It yields the protein CAISESGQGDSPLHF.

This chain uses TRBV5-4 with TRBJ2-2, with 7 bases identical to TRBD1. The V and J ends lost 5 bases and 1 base, in that order; junction bases with no gene match: 5. CDR1 is SGHNT and CDR2 is YYREEE in the germline V gene (reference sequence). This CDR3 has 15 residues. CDR3 DNA: TGTGCCAGCAGAAAGGGGGCTCTGAACACCGGGGAGCTGTTTTTT. It specifies CASRKGALNTGELFF.

This chain uses TRBV5-4 with TRBJ1-1; D is unclear. V dropped 2 bases and J dropped 0 bases, with 5 bases sitting between them. CDR1 SGHNT and CDR2 YYREEE come from the germline V gene (reference sequence). The CDR3 totals 13 residues. This CDR3 is CASSFDVNTEAFF. DNA for the CDR3: TGTGCCAGCAGCTTCGATGTGAACACTGAAGCTTTCTTT.

This clone was observed a handful of times. V gene TRBV4-2 combines with J gene TRBJ2-2; the D gene is possibly TRBD2 (6 bases). V lost 1 base and J 7 bases, leaving 10 bases between the germline ends. Germline lookup yields CDR1 LGHNA and CDR2 YNFKEQ. The CDR3 loop spans 14 amino acids. CDR3 in DNA: TGTGCCAGCAGCCAAGTATGGGGGGACGGGGAGCTGTTTTTT. It specifies CASSQVWGDGELFF.

The V gene is TRBV7-2, the J gene TRBJ2-7; 10 nucleotides agree with TRBD2. The CDR3 sequence is 15 residues long. Germline V gene data show CDR1 as SGHTA and CDR2 as FQGNSA. J lost 6 bases, V lost 0 bases, and 5 bases had no gene match. The CDR3 loop is CASSLARLAGAEQYF. CDR3 bases: TGTGCCAGCAGCTTAGCCCGGCTAGCGGGGGCCGAGCAGTACTTC.

The rearrangement links TRBV2 to TRBJ1-1; maybe TRBD1 (6 bases). Trimming cost V 6 bases and J 2 bases, with 10 bases left between them. Per germline, CDR1 SNHLY and CDR2 FYNNEI. The CDR3 has 13 residues. In DNA, the CDR3 is TGTGCCAGCAGGAAACAGGGAAACACTGAAGCTTTCTTT. Translation gives CASRKQGNTEAFF.

The J gene is TRBJ2-7, the V gene TRBV5-5; 13 bases map to TRBD2. V was pared by 4 bases and J by 6 bases, with 4 bases of the junction left unmatched. The CDR3 is made up of 14 amino acids. In germline, CDR1 is SGHKS, CDR2 YYEKEE (reference sequence). CDR3 protein: CASSQLAGGAEQYF. CDR3 DNA: TGTGCCAGCAGCCAACTAGCGGGAGGGGCCGAGCAGTACTTC.

The V gene is TRBV6-1, the J gene TRBJ1-5; no firm D call. There are 14 residues in the CDR3. CDR1 is MNHNS, CDR2 SASEGT, per germline. With 2 bases removed from V and 1 base from J, the gap between germline ends came to 6 bases. The DNA of the CDR3 is TGTGCCAGCAGTGAAAGCAGAAGCAATCAGCCCCAGCATTTT. Translated, it gives CASSESRSNQPQHF.

The chain uses TRBV6-5 and TRBJ2-7; 9 bases are shared with TRBD1. The J segment lost 2 bases and the V segment lost 7 bases, leaving 6 bases of the junction unmatched. Germline V gene data show CDR1 as MNHEY and CDR2 as SVGAGI. CDR3 length equals 14 residues. CDR3 bases: TGTGCCAGCACTCCGGGACAGGGCCCCTACGAGCAGTACTTC. Its protein is CASTPGQGPYEQYF.

The chain uses TRBV14 and TRBJ2-6; D gene uncertain. Trimming left V 3 bases short and J 2 bases short, with 2 bases between. Germline V gene data show CDR1 as SGHDN and CDR2 as FVKESK. The CDR3 runs 13 residues. The CDR3 loop is CASSQTGANVLTF. For the CDR3, the DNA is TGTGCCAGCAGCCAGACTGGGGCCAACGTCCTGACTTTC.

The count of this clone is one. V and J are TRBV25-1 and TRBJ2-3; weak D call: TRBD2 (5 bases). This CDR3 region has 13 residues. In germline, CDR1 is MGHDK, CDR2 SYGVNS. V lost 1 base, J lost 4 bases, and 6 bases lay in between. The CDR3 is CASSEWGADTQYF. The CDR3 DNA reads as TGTGCCAGCAGTGAATGGGGAGCAGATACGCAGTATTTT.

The chain combines TRBV19 with TRBJ1-5; no definite D call. V was trimmed by 2 bases and J by 5 bases, leaving 16 bases between them. CDR1 is LNHDA, CDR2 SQIVND, per germline (reference sequence). CDR3 length: 16 amino acids. Written as DNA, the CDR3 is TGTGCCAGTAGTATATTTGAGTCGGGCTCACATCAGCCCCAGCATTTT. Translated: CASSIFESGSHQPQHF.

This chain links TRBV28 with TRBJ1-1; D unclear. This CDR3 is built from 15 residues. Deletions cut 3 bases from V and 0 bases from J, with 11 bases between. CDR1 MDHEN and CDR2 SYDVKM come from the germline V gene. CDR3 residues: CASSFFPPMNTEAFF. The CDR3, as DNA: TGTGCCAGCAGTTTCTTCCCCCCCATGAACACTGAAGCTTTCTTT.